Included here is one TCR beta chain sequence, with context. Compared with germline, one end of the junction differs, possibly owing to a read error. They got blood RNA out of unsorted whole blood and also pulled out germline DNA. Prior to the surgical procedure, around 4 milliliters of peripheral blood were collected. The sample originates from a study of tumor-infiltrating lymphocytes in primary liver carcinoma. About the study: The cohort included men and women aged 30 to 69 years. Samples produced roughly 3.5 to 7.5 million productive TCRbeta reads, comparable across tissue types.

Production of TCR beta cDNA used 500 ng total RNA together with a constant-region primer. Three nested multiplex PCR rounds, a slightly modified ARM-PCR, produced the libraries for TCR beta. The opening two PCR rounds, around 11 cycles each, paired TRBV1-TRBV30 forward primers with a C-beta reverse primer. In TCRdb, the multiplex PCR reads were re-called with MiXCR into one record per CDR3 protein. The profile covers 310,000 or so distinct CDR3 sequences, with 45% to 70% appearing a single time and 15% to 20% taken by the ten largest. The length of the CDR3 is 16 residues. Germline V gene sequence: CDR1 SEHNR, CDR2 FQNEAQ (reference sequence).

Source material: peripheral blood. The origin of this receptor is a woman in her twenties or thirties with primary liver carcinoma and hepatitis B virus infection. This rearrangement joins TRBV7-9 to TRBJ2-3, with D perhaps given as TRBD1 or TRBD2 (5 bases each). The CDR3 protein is CASSDLTGPTADTQYF. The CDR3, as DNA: TGTGCCAGCAGCGACCTTACGGGACCGACCGCAGACACGCAGTATTTT.